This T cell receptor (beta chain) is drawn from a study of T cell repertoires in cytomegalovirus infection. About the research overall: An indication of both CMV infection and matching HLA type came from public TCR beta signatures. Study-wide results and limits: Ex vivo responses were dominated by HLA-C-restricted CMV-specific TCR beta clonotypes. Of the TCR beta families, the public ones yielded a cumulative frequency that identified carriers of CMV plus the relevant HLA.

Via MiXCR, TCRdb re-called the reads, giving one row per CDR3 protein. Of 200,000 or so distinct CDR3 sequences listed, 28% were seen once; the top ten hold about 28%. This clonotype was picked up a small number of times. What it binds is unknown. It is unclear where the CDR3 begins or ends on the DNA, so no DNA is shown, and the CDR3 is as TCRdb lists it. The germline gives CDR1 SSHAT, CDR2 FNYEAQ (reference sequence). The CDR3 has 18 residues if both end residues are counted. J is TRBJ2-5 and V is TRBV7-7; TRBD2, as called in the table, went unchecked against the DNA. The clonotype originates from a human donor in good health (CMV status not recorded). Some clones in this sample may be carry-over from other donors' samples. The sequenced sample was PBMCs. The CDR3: CASIGLIGGPYDCETQYF.